Below are 9 T cell receptor beta chains sequenced from a single sample in a study of blood T cell repertoires in COVID-19. Sequencing used immunoSEQ multiplex PCR; TCRdb keeps in-frame clones, though not all of them. The data contain hundreds of thousands of clones, 87% of them singletons. Sequenced: PBMCs or T cells enriched from blood (not recorded which). The receptors stem from a middle-aged woman who had recovered from COVID-19.

CDR3 sequence (DNA): TGTGCCAGTAGTAAACCGGGACAGGTCCTGCAAGAGACCCAGTACTTC. This translates into CASSKPGQVLQETQYF. The V call is TRBV19, the J call TRBJ2-5; 8 bases map to TRBD1. With V trimmed by 4 bases and J by 2 bases, 9 bases remained unmatched. Germline loops: CDR1 LNHDA, CDR2 SQIVND (reference sequence). The CDR3 spans 16 residues.

The chain combines TRBV4-2 with TRBJ2-1, with 8 bases lining up with TRBD2. J lost 0 bases, V lost 4 bases, and 8 bases had no gene match. The CDR3 runs to 17 residues. The germline gives CDR1 LGHNA, CDR2 YNFKEQ. Here the CDR3 DNA reads TGTGCCAGCAGCCCAGGACTAGCATCGTACTCCTACAATGAGCAGTTCTTC. It is translated as CASSPGLASYSYNEQFF.

The gene calls are TRBV24-1 and TRBJ1-3; 9 nucleotides match TRBD1. The germline V gene has CDR1 KGHDR and CDR2 SFDVKD. This CDR3 spans 17 amino acids. Germline trimming cut 4 bases from V and 0 bases from J; bases unmatched to any gene: 6. CDR3: CATSDRDREDSGNTIYF. The CDR3 DNA reads TGTGCCACCAGTGACAGGGACAGGGAGGACTCTGGAAACACCATATATTTT.

This sequence joins TRBV3-1 (or the pseudogene TRBV3-2) and TRBJ1-3, with D possibly being TRBD1 (5 bases). V lost 2 bases and J 0 bases, leaving 11 bases between the germline ends. Germline CDR1 is LGHDT and CDR2 is YNNKEL (reference sequence). This CDR3 contains 16 residues. The CDR3 sequence is CASSQPTGDSGNTIYF. In DNA form, the CDR3 reads TGTGCCAGCAGCCAACCCACAGGAGACTCTGGAAACACCATATATTTT.

This clone was recorded once. The chain has TRBV5-8 and TRBJ2-1, with 8 bases aligning to TRBD2. This CDR3 is 17 amino acids long. Trimming cost V 0 bases and J 1 base; bases outside gene matches: 6. Germline CDR1 reads SGHTS; CDR2 reads YDEGEE. The CDR3 region has the DNA TGTGCCAGCAGCTTGGGGAGCGGGAGCAGGTCCTACAATGAGCAGTTCTTC. Translation: CASSLGSGSRSYNEQFF.

As for this clone: The sample holds other DNA sequences that translate to the same CDR3. The V call is TRBV7-2, the J call TRBJ2-2; a weak D match, TRBD1 (6 bases). The length of the CDR3 is 15 residues. V was shortened by 2 bases and J by 0 bases, with 7 bases between the two germline ends. Per the germline V gene, CDR1 is SGHTA and CDR2 is FQGNSA. The DNA for the CDR3 is TGTGCCAGCAGCTTACAGGGGTCGAACACCGGGGAGCTGTTTTTT. It codes for CASSLQGSNTGELFF.

The genes are TRBV4-3 and TRBJ2-3, with D hard to call. CDR1 is LGHNA and CDR2 is YSLEER in the germline V gene. Trimming shortened V by 2 bases and J by 6 bases, and 12 bases separated the two germline ends. This CDR3 contains 14 residues. In DNA form, the CDR3 reads TGCGCCAGCAGCCAACTTGCGGAAAGGGATACGCAGTATTTT. It is translated as CASSQLAERDTQYF.

This clone was seen only a few times. The V and J genes are TRBV7-9 and TRBJ1-5; TRBD1 is a possible D gene (5 bases). V lost 1 base and J 11 bases, leaving 9 bases between the germline ends. The germline V gene encodes CDR1 SEHNR and CDR2 FQNEAQ (reference sequence). The CDR3 runs to 12 residues. The CDR3 reads CASSLGQGTQHF. DNA for the CDR3: TGTGCCAGCAGCTTAGGGCAGGGCACCCAGCATTTT.

The chain carries TRBV2 and TRBJ2-5, with D perhaps TRBD1 (6 bases). This CDR3 comprises 12 residues. Germline lookup yields CDR1 SNHLY and CDR2 FYNNEI. Deletions cut 7 bases from V and 2 bases from J, with 8 bases between. CDR3: CASKQGQETQYF. In DNA, the CDR3 is TGTGCCAGCAAACAGGGTCAAGAGACCCAGTACTTC.